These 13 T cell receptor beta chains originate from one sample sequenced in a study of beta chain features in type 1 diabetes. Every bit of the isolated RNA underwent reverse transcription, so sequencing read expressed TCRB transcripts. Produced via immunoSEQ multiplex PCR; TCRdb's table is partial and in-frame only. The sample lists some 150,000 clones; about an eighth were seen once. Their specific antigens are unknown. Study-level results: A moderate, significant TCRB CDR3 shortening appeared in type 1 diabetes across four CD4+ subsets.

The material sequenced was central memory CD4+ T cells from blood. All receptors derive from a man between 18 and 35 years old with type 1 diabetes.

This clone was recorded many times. CDR3 nucleotides: TGTGCCTGGAGTGGGGACAGGGGCTCTCGCAATGAGCAGTTCTTC. Translating gives CAWSGDRGSRNEQFF. The gene calls are TRBV30 and TRBJ2-1, with 10 positions matching TRBD1. The CDR3 consists of 15 residues. Germline CDR1 GTSNPN, CDR2 SVGIG (reference sequence). V was clipped by 1 base and J by 6 bases; unmatched bases: 6.

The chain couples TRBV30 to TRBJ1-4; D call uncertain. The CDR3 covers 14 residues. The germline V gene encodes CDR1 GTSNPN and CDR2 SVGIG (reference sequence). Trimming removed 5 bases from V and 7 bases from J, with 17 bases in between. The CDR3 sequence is CAWARLGMGEKLFF. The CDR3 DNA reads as TGTGCCTGGGCCCGTCTGGGAATGGGTGAAAAACTGTTTTTT. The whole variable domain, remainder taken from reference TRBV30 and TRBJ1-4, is SQTIHQWPATLVQPVGSPLSLECTVEGTSNPNLYWYRQAAGRGLQLLFYSVGIGQISSEVPQNLSASRPQDRQFILSSKKLLLSDSGFYLCAWARLGMGEKLFFGSGTQLSVL.

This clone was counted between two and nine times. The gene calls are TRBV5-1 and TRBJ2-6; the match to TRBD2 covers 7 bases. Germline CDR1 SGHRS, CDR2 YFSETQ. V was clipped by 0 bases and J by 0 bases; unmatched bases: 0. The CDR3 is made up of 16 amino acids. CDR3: CASSLGGGSGANVLTF. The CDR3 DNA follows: TGCGCCAGCAGCTTGGGGGGGGGCTCTGGGGCCAACGTCCTGACTTTC.

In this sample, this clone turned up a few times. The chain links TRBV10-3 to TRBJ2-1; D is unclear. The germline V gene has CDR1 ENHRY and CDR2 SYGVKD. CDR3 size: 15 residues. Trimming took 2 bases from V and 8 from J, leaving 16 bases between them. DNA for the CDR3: TGTGCCATCAGTGAGGCGGTCCTCCCCCGGGATGAGCAGTTCTTC. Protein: CAISEAVLPRDEQFF.

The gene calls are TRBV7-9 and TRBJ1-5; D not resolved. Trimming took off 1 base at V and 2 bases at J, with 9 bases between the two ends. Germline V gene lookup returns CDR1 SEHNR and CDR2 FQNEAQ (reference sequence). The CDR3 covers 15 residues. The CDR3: CASSLGWDGNQPQHF. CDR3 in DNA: TGTGCCAGCAGCTTAGGGTGGGATGGCAATCAGCCCCAGCATTTT.

DNA for the CDR3: TGTGCCAGCAGCTTGGATTTGGGGGCCCAAGAGACCCAGTACTTC. The encoded protein is CASSLDLGAQETQYF. V and J are TRBV5-4 and TRBJ2-5, with D possibly TRBD1 on 6 matching bases. The CDR3 covers 15 residues. With 0 bases removed from V and 1 base from J, the gap between germline ends came to 10 bases. Germline V gives CDR1 SGHNT, CDR2 YYREEE (reference sequence).

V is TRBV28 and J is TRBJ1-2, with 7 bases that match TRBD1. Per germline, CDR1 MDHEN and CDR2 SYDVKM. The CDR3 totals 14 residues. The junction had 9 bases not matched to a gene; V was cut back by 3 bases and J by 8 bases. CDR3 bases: TGTGCCAGCAGTTTGGTCACAGGGGCTGGCGGCTACACCTTC. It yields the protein CASSLVTGAGGYTF.

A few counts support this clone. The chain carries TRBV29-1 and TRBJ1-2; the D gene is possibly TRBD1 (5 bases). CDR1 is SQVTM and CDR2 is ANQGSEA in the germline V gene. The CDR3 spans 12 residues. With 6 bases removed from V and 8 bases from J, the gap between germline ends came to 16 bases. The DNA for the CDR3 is TGCAGCGTCCAAGGCGGGGGTAGAGGCTACACCTTC. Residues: CSVQGGGRGYTF. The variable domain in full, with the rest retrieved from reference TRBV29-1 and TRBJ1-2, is SAVISQKPSRDICQRGTSLTIQCQVDSQVTMMFWYRQQPGQSLTLIATANQGSEATYESGFVIDKFPISRPNLTFSTLTVSNMSPEDSSIYLCSVQGGGRGYTFGSGTRLTVV.

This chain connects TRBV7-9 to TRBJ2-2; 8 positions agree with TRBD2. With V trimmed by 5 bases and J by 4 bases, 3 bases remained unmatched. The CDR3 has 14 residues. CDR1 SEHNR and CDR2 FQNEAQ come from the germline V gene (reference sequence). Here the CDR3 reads CASSGLAGTGELFF. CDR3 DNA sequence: TGTGCCAGCAGCGGGCTAGCGGGCACCGGGGAGCTGTTTTTT.

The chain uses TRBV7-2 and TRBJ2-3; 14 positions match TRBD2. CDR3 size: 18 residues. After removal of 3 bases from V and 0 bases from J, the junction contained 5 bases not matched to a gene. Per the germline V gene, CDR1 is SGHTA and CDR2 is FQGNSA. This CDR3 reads CASSLGTSGGTSTDTQYF. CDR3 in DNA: TGTGCCAGCAGCTTGGGGACTAGCGGGGGAACTAGCACAGATACGCAGTATTTT.

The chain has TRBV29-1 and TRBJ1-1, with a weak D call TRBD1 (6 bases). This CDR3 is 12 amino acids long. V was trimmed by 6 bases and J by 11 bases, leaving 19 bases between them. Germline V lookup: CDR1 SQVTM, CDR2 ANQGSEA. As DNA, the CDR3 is TGCAGCGTGGGGACACCAGGGATTGAGGCTTTCTTT. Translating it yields CSVGTPGIEAFF.

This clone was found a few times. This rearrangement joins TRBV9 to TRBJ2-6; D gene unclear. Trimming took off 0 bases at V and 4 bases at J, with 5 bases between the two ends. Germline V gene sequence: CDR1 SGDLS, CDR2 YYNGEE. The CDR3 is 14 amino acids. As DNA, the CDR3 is TGTGCCAGCAGCGTAGCGCCGGGGGCCAACGTCCTGACTTTC. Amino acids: CASSVAPGANVLTF. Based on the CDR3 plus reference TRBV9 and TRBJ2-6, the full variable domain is DSGVTQTPKHLITATGQRVTLRCSPRSGDLSVYWYQQSLDQGLQFLIQYYNGEERAKGNILERFSAQQFPDLHSELNLSSLELGDSALYFCASSVAPGANVLTFGAGSRLTVL.

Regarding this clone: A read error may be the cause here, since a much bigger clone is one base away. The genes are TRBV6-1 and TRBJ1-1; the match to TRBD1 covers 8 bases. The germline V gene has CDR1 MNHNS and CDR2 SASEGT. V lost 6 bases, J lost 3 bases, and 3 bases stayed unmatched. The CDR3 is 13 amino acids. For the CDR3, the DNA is TGTGCCAGCAGCTCGACAGGGGACACTGAAGCTTTCTTT. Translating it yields CASSSTGDTEAFF.